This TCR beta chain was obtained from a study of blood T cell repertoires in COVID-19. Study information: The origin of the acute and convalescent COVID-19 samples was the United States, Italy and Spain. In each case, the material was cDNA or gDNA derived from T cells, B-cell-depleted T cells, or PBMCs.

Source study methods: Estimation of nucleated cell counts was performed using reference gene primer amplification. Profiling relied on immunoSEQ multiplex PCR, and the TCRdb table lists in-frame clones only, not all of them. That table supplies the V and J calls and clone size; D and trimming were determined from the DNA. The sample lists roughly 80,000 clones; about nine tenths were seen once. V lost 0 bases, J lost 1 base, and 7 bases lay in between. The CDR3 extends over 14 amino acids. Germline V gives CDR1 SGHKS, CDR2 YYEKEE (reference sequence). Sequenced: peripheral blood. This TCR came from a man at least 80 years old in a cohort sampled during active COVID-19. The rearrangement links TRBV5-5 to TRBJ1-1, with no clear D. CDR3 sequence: CASSLAVANTEAFF. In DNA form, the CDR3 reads TGTGCCAGCAGCTTGGCCGTAGCGAACACTGAAGCTTTCTTT.